The clone carrying this T cell receptor beta chain was picked up many times. Its antigen is undetermined. The junction does not match germline at one end; this may be a read error. CDR3 size: 14 residues. Germline CDR1 and CDR2: SGHRS and YFSETQ. Using RNA transcripts as the source, TCR beta CDR3 regions were amplified. A first-round RT-PCR of the TCR CDR3 used the HTBI primer set. From the multiplex PCR reads, TCRdb called clonotypes with MiXCR, one entry per CDR3 protein. The sample has 300,000 to 400,000 distinct CDR3 sequences; over 15% are singletons. This entry comes from a study of T cells in Graves' hyperthyroidism and ophthalmopathy. Notes on the study in general: Among thyroid clonotypes expanded above 0.001, most also appeared in blood.

This sequence was found in a woman aged 45-65 years with Graves' hyperthyroidism. Material for sequencing was blood. The chain employs TRBV5-1 and TRBJ1-5, with TRBD1 as a possible D gene (5 bases). The CDR3 coding sequence is TGTGCCAGCAGCCTTACAGGTGGCAATCAGCCCCAGCATTTT. As protein: CASSLTGGNQPQHF.